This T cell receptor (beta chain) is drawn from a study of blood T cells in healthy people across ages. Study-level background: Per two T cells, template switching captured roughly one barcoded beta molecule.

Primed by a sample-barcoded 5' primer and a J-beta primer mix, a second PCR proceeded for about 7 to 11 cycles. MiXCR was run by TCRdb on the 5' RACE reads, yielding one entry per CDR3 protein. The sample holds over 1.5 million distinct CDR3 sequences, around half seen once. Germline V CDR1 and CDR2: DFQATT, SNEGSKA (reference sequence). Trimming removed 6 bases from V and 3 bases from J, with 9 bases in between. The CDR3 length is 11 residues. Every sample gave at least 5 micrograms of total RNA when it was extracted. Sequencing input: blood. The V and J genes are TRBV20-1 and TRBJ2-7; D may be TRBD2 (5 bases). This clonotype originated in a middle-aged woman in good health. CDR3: CSAQAGYEQYF. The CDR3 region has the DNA TGCAGTGCCCAGGCGGGCTACGAGCAGTACTTC.